This T cell receptor (beta chain) was recorded in a study of CD8+ T cells in alopecia areata. Peripheral blood samples and lesional scalp punch biopsies were obtained from alopecia areata patients. Sequencing relied on a cDNA template that was reverse transcribed from extracted RNA. Profiled with immunoSEQ multiplex PCR; TCRdb holds only in-frame clones, not every one. The table shows around 140,000 clones, with 87% occurring only once. Trimming at V came to 4 bases and at J to 3 bases, leaving 10 bases not matched to a gene. The CDR3 has 16 amino acids. Germline-derived CDR1 and CDR2 are MDHEN and SYDVKM.

The sample was CD8+ T cells sorted from blood, taken at week 0. The V call is TRBV28, the J call TRBJ2-5, with 8 bases lining up with TRBD1. This sequence originates from a human donor with alopecia areata. The CDR3 DNA reads TGTGCCAGCAGTTCATGGACAGGGAAACGGAAAGAGACCCAGTACTTC. Protein: CASSSWTGKRKETQYF.